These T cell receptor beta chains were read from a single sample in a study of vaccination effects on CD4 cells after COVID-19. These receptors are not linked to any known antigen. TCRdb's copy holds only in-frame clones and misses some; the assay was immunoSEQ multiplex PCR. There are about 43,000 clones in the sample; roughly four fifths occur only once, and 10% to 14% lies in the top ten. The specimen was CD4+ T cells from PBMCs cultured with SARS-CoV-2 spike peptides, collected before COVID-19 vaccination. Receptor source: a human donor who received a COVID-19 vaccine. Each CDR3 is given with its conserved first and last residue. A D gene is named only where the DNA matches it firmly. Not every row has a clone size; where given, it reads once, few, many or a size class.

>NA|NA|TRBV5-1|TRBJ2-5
CASSSGPGETQYF
TGCGCCAGCAGCTCGGGTCCAGGGGAGACCCAGTACTTC
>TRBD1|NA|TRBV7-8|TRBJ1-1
CASSLGQGRSTEAFF
TGTGCCAGCAGCTTGGGACAGGGGAGATCCACTGAAGCTTTCTTT
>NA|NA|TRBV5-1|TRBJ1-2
CASRGENYGYTF
TGCGCCAGCAGAGGGGAAAACTATGGCTACACCTTC
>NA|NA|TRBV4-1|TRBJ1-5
CASSQGAGYLAPQHF
TGCGCCAGCAGCCAAGGCGCAGGGTACTTGGCGCCCCAGCATTTT
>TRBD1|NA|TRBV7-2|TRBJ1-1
CASSPDRGRTEAFF
TGTGCCAGCAGTCCTGACAGGGGGAGGACTGAAGCTTTCTTT
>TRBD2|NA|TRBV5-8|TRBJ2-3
CASPLGLAGGQPESTDTQYF
TGTGCCAGCCCCCTGGGACTAGCGGGGGGCCAACCCGAATCCACAGATACGCAGTATTTT
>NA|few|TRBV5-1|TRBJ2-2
CASSLELQASTGELFF
TGCGCCAGCAGCTTGGAGCTTCAGGCCAGCACCGGGGAGCTGTTTTTT
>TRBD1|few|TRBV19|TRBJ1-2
CASINPQQGAYGYTF
TGTGCCAGTATTAACCCTCAACAGGGGGCCTATGGCTACACCTTC
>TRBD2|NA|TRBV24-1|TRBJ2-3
CATSDSQGGARGTQYF
TGTGCCACCAGTGATTCGCAGGGAGGGGCACGTGGTACGCAGTATTTT
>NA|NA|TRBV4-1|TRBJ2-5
CASSHPGPRVETQYF
TGCGCCAGCAGCCATCCGGGACCCAGGGTGGAGACCCAGTACTTC
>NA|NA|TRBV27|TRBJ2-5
CASSSLRDSRQETQYF
TGTGCCAGCAGTTCTCTCCGGGACTCTCGACAAGAGACCCAGTACTTC
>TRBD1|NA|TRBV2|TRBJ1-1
CASSEGRGRTEAFF
TGTGCCAGCAGTGAGGGGAGGGGGCGGACTGAAGCTTTCTTT
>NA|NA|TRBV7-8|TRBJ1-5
CASSPLPGTLGSNQPQHF
TGTGCCAGCAGCCCCCTCCCCGGGACACTTGGGAGCAATCAGCCCCAGCATTTT
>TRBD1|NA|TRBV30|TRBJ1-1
CAWSVRTGRVAFF
TGTGCCTGGAGTGTACGGACAGGCCGTGTGGCTTTCTTT
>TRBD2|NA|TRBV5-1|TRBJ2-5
CASSLMSGREETQYF
TGCGCCAGCAGCTTGATGTCAGGGCGGGAGGAGACCCAGTACTTC
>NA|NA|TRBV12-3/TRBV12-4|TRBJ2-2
CASSLPLGELFF
TGTGCCAGCAGTCTCCCCCTGGGGGAGCTGTTTTTT
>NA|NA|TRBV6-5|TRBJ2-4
CASTRGSQNIQYF
TGTGCCAGCACGCGGGGTTCCCAAAACATTCAGTACTTC
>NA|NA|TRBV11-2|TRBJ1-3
CASSLGAGNTIYF
TGTGCCAGCAGCTTAGGGGCTGGAAACACCATATATTTT
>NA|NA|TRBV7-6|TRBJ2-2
CASSLAGLVGELFF
TGTGCCAGCAGCTTAGCAGGATTAGTCGGGGAGCTGTTTTTT
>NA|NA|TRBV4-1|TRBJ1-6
CASSQPTTGWNSPLHF
TGCGCCAGCAGCCAACCTACTACAGGGTGGAATTCACCCCTCCACTTT
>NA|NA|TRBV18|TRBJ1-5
CASSPQGSQPQHF
TGTGCCAGCTCACCACAGGGGAGTCAGCCCCAGCATTTT
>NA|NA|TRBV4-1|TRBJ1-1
CASSQAGQAYKAFF
TGCGCCAGCAGCCAAGCTGGGCAAGCCTACAAAGCTTTCTTT
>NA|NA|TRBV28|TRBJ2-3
CASSLVAAAPGTDTQYF
TGTGCCAGCAGTTTAGTCGCCGCGGCGCCTGGCACAGATACGCAGTATTTT
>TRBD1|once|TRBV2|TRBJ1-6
CASGGGQGASPLHF
TGTGCCAGCGGGGGGGGACAGGGGGCTTCACCCCTCCACTTT
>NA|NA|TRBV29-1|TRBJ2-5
CSGGRGVGSGTQYF
TGCAGCGGGGGACGAGGGGTTGGAAGTGGGACCCAGTACTTC
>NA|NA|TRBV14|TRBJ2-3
CASSFGTQSFSTDTQYF
TGTGCCAGCAGCTTCGGGACTCAATCCTTTAGCACAGATACGCAGTATTTT
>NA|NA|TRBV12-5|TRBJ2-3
CASGKGGSSDTQYF
TGTGCTAGTGGTAAAGGAGGCTCGTCGGATACGCAGTATTTT
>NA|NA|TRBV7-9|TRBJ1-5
CASSQGPYSNQPQHF
TGTGCCAGCAGTCAGGGGCCGTATAGCAATCAGCCCCAGCATTTT
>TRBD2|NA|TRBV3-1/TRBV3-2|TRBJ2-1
CASSQVPTSGGIYNEQFF
TGTGCCAGCAGCCAAGTTCCGACTAGCGGGGGGATCTACAATGAGCAGTTCTTC
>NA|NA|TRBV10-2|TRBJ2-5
CASRKEETQYF
TGCGCCAGCAGGAAAGAAGAGACCCAGTACTTC
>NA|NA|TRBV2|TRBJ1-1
CASISFMNTEAFF
TGTGCCAGCATTTCCTTTATGAACACTGAAGCTTTCTTT
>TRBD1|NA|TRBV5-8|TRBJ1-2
CASSLRTGSPAVLGYTF
TGTGCCAGCAGCTTGCGGACAGGCTCTCCCGCTGTACTAGGCTACACCTTC
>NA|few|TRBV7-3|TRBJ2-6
CASSLNGGVKANVLTF
TGTGCCAGCAGTCTAAACGGGGGAGTAAAGGCCAACGTCCTGACTTTC
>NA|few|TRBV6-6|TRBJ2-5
CASRMYQETQYF
TGTGCCAGCAGAATGTACCAAGAGACCCAGTACTTC
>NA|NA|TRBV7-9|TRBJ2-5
CASSADSQETQYF
TGTGCCAGCAGCGCGGACAGTCAAGAGACCCAGTACTTC
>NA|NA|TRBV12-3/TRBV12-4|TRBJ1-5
CASSFPYQPQHF
TGTGCCAGCAGTTTCCCGTACCAGCCCCAGCATTTT
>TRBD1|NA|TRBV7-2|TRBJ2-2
CASSLSRGPVAGELFF
TGTGCCAGCAGCCTATCCAGGGGGCCGGTGGCCGGGGAGCTGTTTTTT
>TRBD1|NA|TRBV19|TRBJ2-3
CASSTGTEDTQYF
TGTGCCAGTAGTACCGGGACAGAGGATACGCAGTATTTT
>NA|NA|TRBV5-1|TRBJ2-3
CASGGPPDTDTQYF
TGCGCCAGTGGGGGACCCCCGGACACAGATACGCAGTATTTT
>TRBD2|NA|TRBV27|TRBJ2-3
CASSFIGTSGIVSTDTQYF
TGTGCCAGCAGTTTCATCGGGACTAGCGGAATCGTCAGCACAGATACGCAGTATTTT
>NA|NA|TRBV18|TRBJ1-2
CASSPGTGDNYGYTF
TGTGCCAGCTCACCCGGGACGGGAGATAACTATGGCTACACCTTC
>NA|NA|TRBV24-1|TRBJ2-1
CATLGVNGNEQFF
TGTGCCACCCTGGGAGTCAACGGCAATGAGCAGTTCTTC
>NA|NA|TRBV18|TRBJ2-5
CASSPNPRGGALETQYF
TGTGCCAGCTCACCAAACCCCAGAGGGGGGGCCTTAGAGACCCAGTACTTC
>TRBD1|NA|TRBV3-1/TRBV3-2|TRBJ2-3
CASSPPGQSTDTQYF
TGTGCCAGCAGCCCTCCGGGACAGAGCACAGATACGCAGTATTTT
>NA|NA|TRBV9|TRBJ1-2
CASSVGTNQANYGYTF
TGTGCCAGCAGCGTCGGGACAAATCAAGCTAACTATGGCTACACCTTC
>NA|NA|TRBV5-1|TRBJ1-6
CASSLGGQNYNSPLHF
TGCGCCAGCAGCTTGGGAGGACAGAACTATAATTCACCCCTCCACTTT
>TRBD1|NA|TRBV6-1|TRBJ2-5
CASSGPPSDRGQETQYF
TGTGCCAGCAGTGGACCCCCTTCGGACAGGGGTCAAGAGACCCAGTACTTC
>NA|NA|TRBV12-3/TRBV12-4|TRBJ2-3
CASRPGSTDTQYF
TGTGCCAGCAGGCCCGGGAGCACAGATACGCAGTATTTT
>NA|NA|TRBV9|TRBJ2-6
CASSVDEGPLINSGANVLTF
TGTGCCAGCAGCGTAGACGAAGGGCCCCTTATTAACTCTGGGGCCAACGTCCTGACTTTC
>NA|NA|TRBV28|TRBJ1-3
CASSLGGLKSHSSGNTIYF
TGTGCCAGCAGTTTGGGAGGGCTCAAGTCCCACTCCTCTGGAAACACCATATATTTT